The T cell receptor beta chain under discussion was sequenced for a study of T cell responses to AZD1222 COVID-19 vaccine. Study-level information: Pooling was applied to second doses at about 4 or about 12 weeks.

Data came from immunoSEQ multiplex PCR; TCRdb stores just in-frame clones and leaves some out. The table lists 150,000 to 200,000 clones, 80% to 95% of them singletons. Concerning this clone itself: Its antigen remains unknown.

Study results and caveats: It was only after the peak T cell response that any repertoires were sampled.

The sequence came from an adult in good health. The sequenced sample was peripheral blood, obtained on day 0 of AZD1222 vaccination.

The CDR3 loop is CASSLTTGTTEAFF. In DNA form, the CDR3 reads TGCGCCAGCAGCCTCACGACAGGGACCACTGAAGCTTTCTTT. The V and J genes are TRBV4-1 and TRBJ1-1; 7 nucleotides match TRBD1. Losses at the gene ends were 4 bases for V and 4 bases for J; bases not matched to a gene: 6. CDR1 and CDR2 (germline): MGHRA, YSYEKL. CDR3 length equals 14 residues.